The next 7 T cell receptor beta chains were all read from a single sample in a study of memory CD4+ T cells and cytomegalovirus serostatus. Sequencing used immunoSEQ multiplex PCR; TCRdb keeps in-frame clones, though not all of them. The sample has fewer than 50,000 clones, 79% seen once. The sort gate was single viable CD3+CD4+CD8-CD45RO+ cells for memory CD4+ T cells. The specimen was memory CD4+ T cells from blood. The receptors shown here come from an adult in good health and CMV-seronegative.

The chain recombines TRBV2 with TRBJ2-1, with D possibly matching TRBD2 (5 bases). V lost 2 bases, J lost 6 bases, and 11 bases lay in between. CDR1 and CDR2 from the germline V gene are SNHLY and FYNNEI. CDR3 size: 14 residues. The CDR3 spells CASSELASTNEQFF. The CDR3 nucleotides are TGTGCCAGCAGTGAACTAGCTAGTACCAATGAGCAGTTCTTC.

The chain carries TRBV4-3 and TRBJ2-3; tentatively, D is TRBD1 or TRBD2 (5 bases each). Trimming left V 0 bases short and J 4 bases short, with 14 bases between. The CDR3 length is 16 residues. Looked up from germline, CDR1 is LGHNA and CDR2 is YSLEER. CDR3 protein: CASSQDTPGRADTQYF. The CDR3 DNA is TGCGCCAGCAGCCAAGATACGCCGGGGCGCGCAGATACGCAGTATTTT.

This chain links TRBV6-6 with TRBJ2-1; no clear D. The germline V gene has CDR1 MNHNY and CDR2 SVGAGI (reference sequence). The CDR3 is 12 amino acids. Trimming pared 5 bases from V and 7 bases from J, leaving 9 bases between. This CDR3 reads CASSSDTNEQFF. In nucleotides, the CDR3 is TGTGCCAGCAGTAGCGACACAAATGAGCAGTTCTTC.

The chain couples TRBV6-1 to TRBJ1-5; D is perhaps TRBD1 (6 bases). Germline V gene sequence: CDR1 MNHNS, CDR2 SASEGT. The CDR3 loop spans 16 amino acids. The V and J ends lost 3 bases and 1 base respectively, with 13 bases between them. The CDR3 coding sequence is TGTGCCAGCAGTGATGACAGGTCAAGGAGCAATCAGCCCCAGCATTTT. This codes for CASSDDRSRSNQPQHF.

The chain has TRBV7-2 and TRBJ2-1, with 9 bases aligning to TRBD2. The CDR3 covers 15 residues. After removal of 3 bases from V and 4 bases from J, the junction contained 4 bases not matched to a gene. CDR1 and CDR2 from the germline V gene are SGHTA and FQGNSA. CDR3 sequence reads: CASSFSAGGYNEQFF. Here the CDR3 DNA reads TGTGCCAGCAGCTTCTCAGCGGGAGGATACAATGAGCAGTTCTTC.

The chain recombines TRBV5-6 with TRBJ2-5; 13 bases line up with TRBD2. Germline values: CDR1 SGHDT, CDR2 YYEEEE. Trimming took 4 bases from V and 9 from J; bases not matched to a gene: 9. This CDR3 comprises 15 residues. Written as DNA, the CDR3 is TGTGCCAGCAGCGCAGGGACTAGCGGGACGCATTCCCAGTACTTC. Its translation: CASSAGTSGTHSQYF.

The table lists this clone with a few counts. The V gene is TRBV7-2, the J gene TRBJ1-1; no reliable D call. Germline V gene lookup returns CDR1 SGHTA and CDR2 FQGNSA. The length of the CDR3 is 13 residues. With 1 base removed from V and 4 bases from J, the gap between germline ends came to 7 bases. The CDR3 reads CASSLDSSTEAFF. CDR3 nucleotide sequence: TGTGCCAGCAGCTTAGATAGTAGCACTGAAGCTTTCTTT.